This TCR beta chain originates from a study of T cell changes during pregnancy in multiple sclerosis (dated by TCRdb to about 2019). Background for the entire study: In women with multiple sclerosis, the researchers looked at how the T cell repertoire shifted as pregnancy progressed.

The library was obtained by the immunoSEQ multiplex PCR assay. What TCRdb holds here is the immuneACCESS table cut down to in-frame rearrangements. Part of the clones is not present; checked against another copy, under half of the missing clones reflect an unresolved V gene, and the others are unexplained. Here the sample has around 39,000 clones; roughly 85% occur a single time. More than 0.95% of the sample is held by the ten biggest clonotypes. On this clone itself: Its antigen is not yet known. Base quality data are lacking; no much larger clone is found one base away.

The sample here was CD4+ T cells from peripheral blood mononuclear cells, taken before pregnancy. This receptor was taken from a female donor with multiple sclerosis, enrolled in a pregnancy study.

The DNA is as follows: TGCGCCAGCAGCCAAGAGGGCAGGGGCACTGAAGCTTTCTTT. This translates into CASSQEGRGTEAFF. Here the chain combines TRBV4-3 and TRBJ1-1, and perhaps TRBD1 as D gene, on 6 matching bases. The cysteine opens and the phenylalanine closes a CDR3 of 14 amino acids. The sequence is cut down to CDR3 DNA, 42 bases in frame from base 1. V lost 0 bases and J lost 4 bases; the stretch between them is 9 bases long. CDR1 LGHNA and CDR2 YSLEER are derived from the germline V gene.